Listed here is a single TCR beta chain. The antigen is unknown. The data derive from a study of shared clonotypes between healthy human individuals. Study-level findings and limits: With few donors, the genetic and exposure-history diversity represented was limited.

Assay execution took place at the deep level. The material for each subset, its genomic DNA, was split evenly across several immunoSEQ plates. The method was immunoSEQ multiplex PCR; TCRdb's version includes in-frame clones alone and lacks a portion of them. The data show approximately 2.5 million clones, over 85% seen once. CDR1 is SGDLS and CDR2 is YYNGEE in the germline V gene. The CDR3 extends over 19 amino acids. The ends were cut back, 2 bases at V and 2 bases at J, with 24 bases in the middle. The TCR originated in a man younger than 35 in good health. The chain joins TRBV9 to TRBJ2-3; tentatively, D is TRBD2 (5 bases). The specimen was naive CD4+ T cells sorted from blood. Subset specified: CD45RA+ positively selected. Here the CDR3 DNA reads TGTGCCAGCAGCGTCGGACTCGTAGGGCGGTCCTCCTACACAGATACGCAGTATTTT. It codes for CASSVGLVGRSSYTDTQYF.